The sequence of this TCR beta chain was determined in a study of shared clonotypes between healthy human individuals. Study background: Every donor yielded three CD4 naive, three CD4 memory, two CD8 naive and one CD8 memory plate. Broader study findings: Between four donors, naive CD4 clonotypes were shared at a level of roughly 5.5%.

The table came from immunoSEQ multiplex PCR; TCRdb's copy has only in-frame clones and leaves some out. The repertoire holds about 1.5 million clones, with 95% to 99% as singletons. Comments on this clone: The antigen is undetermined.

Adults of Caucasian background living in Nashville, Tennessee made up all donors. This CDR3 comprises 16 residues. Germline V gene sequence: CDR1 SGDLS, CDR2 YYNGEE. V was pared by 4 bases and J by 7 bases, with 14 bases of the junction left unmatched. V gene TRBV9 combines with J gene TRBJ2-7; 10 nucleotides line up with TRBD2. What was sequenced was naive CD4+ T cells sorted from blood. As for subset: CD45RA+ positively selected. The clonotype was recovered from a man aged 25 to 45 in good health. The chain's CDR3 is CASSPNLLAGAGEQYF. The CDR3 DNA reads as TGTGCCAGCAGCCCAAACCTCCTAGCGGGAGCGGGAGAGCAGTACTTC.